The clone carrying this T cell receptor (beta chain) was detected a few times. Its antigen is not known. This specimen comes from a study of cytomegalovirus exposure and HLA in healthy donors. The CDR3 runs 14 residues. V lost 5 bases to trimming and J lost 3 bases, with 13 bases between them. CDR1 is KGHSH, CDR2 LQKENI, per germline. PCR employed 60 Vbeta and 13 Jbeta primers. As handled by the study authors: Some 10 million shared chains were among the 65 million to 85 million unique TCR beta chains that a later analysis counted. The data were produced by immunoSEQ multiplex PCR, yet TCRdb's version contains in-frame clones alone and is incomplete. That table supplies the V and J calls and clone size; D and trimming were determined from the DNA. The sample has 150,000 to 200,000 clones; around 80% are singletons. General study findings and limits: Sequencing likely generated an artifact that appeared as a cluster of highly shared sequence variants.

The donors comprised healthy bone marrow donors. The source of this sequence is a woman aged 25 to 39 in good health and CMV-seropositive. The chain has TRBV18 and TRBJ1-2, with D possibly being TRBD1 (6 bases). Sequenced material: PBMCs. CDR3 DNA: TGTGCCAGCTCATCGACAGGAGGATACTATGGCTACACCTTC. Its protein is CASSSTGGYYGYTF.